This T cell receptor (beta chain) comes out of a study of cytomegalovirus exposure and HLA in healthy donors. General observations from the study: For cytomegalovirus status, the classifier reportedly gave diagnoses with high specificity and sensitivity. The authors confirmed in vitro that a few CMV-associated chains were specific for CMV antigens. Many donors shared some public TCRs, even though most TCR sequences were rare.

A note on this clone: Its antigen is undetermined. One end of the junction does not line up with germline, which may come from a read error.

The CDR3 has 10 amino acids. The germline CDR1 and CDR2 sequences are LNHDA and SQIVND (reference sequence). Only in-frame clones appear in the TCRdb table, and some are missing; sequencing was by immunoSEQ multiplex PCR. The sample includes about 360,000 clones, roughly 88% of them seen just once. This chain uses TRBV19 with TRBJ1-2; 7 bases map to TRBD1. Source material: PBMCs. This TCR was sampled from a woman younger than 35 in good health and CMV-seronegative. The CDR3 nucleotides are TGTGCCAGTGAGCAGGGGGAAGTCGCCTTC. Encoded protein: CASEQGEVAF.